The clone carrying this TCR beta chain was counted many times. These data originate in a study of Graves' ophthalmopathy and Graves' hyperthyroidism. Hyperthyroidism in these 18- to 65-year-old patients was newly diagnosed, lasting under 2 months. Scientists amplified the TCR beta CDR3 regions from RNA transcripts. Investigators did first-round RT-PCR with HTBI primers, then second-round multiplex PCR. Using its own MiXCR run on the multiplex PCR reads, TCRdb lists one record per CDR3 protein. The sample includes over 500,000 distinct CDR3 sequences, about 24% of them seen just once. The CDR3 spans 15 residues. CDR1 and CDR2 from the germline V gene are SGHTA and FQGNSA. V shed 1 base and J shed 0 bases, with 9 bases lying between them.

V usage is TRBV7-2 and J usage is TRBJ1-2; D not resolved. The sequenced material came from peripheral blood. This TCR was sampled from a woman between 18 and 30 years old with stable Graves' hyperthyroidism. Some clones in this sample may be carry-over from other donors' samples. The CDR3 loop reads CASSLVADSNYGYTF. The CDR3 DNA sequence: TGTGCCAGCAGCTTAGTCGCAGACTCTAACTATGGCTACACCTTC.